The subject of this entry is one T cell receptor (beta chain). It has no known antigen specificity. The sample holds no much larger clone one base away, and base qualities are not on file. The data belong to a study of blood T cell repertoires in COVID-19 (dated by TCRdb to the early 2020s). Notes on the research overall: Collaborator samples came from the United States, Italy and Spain and covered acute and convalescent phases of COVID-19. The repertoires were made available in a free public database intended to serve as a resource for research on the immune response to SARS-CoV-2. Deeply sampled blood TCRbeta repertoires from subjects exposed to, actively infected with, or recovered from COVID-19 were included in the dataset. A de-identified subject ID, COVID-19 status, age in years and sex were almost always included in the sample metadata. Where available, HLA class I and class II types were obtained from metadata supplied by the sample provider rather than from assay-based typing. The samples were drawn from the first 160 participants of the ongoing ImmuneRACE study and from 950 to 1,500 subjects provided by 6 global collaborators. The material from the prospective study consisted of cDNA or gDNA derived from T cells, B-cell-depleted T cells, or PBMCs. Here is what the overall study found, with its caveats: The amount of clinical and demographic metadata varied by source and participant and was provided uncurated.

Each collaborating institution followed its own protocols to collect whole blood in K2EDTA tubes. For TCRbeta analysis, collaborator samples were shipped as frozen whole blood, as isolated PBMCs, or as DNA extracted from either sample type. TCRbeta CDR3 regions were amplified from genomic DNA by means of the immunoSEQ Assay, a bias-controlled multiplex PCR. Per the authors' processing: Nucleated cell counts per sample were estimated from amplification of reference gene primers within the assay. Sequence reads were collapsed and filtered to measure the absolute abundance of every unique TCRbeta CDR3 rearrangement. For each sample, productive Simpson clonality was calculated by taking the square root of Simpson's diversity index across productive rearrangements. TCRdb obtained this table from immuneACCESS and retained in-frame rearrangements with V and J assigned. These tables miss some clones; where compared with another copy, unresolved V genes account for less than half of the shortfall, and the remainder is unexplained. For V, J and clone size, that table is used; D and trimming come from the DNA. The sample data list more than 200,000 clones, and about 85% of these were observed just once. The ten largest clones add up to under 5.5% of the sample.

CDR1 MNHEY and CDR2 SMNVEV are derived from the germline V gene (reference sequence). Clipping removes 2 bases from V and 6 bases from J, with 6 as the unmatched junction base count. CDR3 length: 15 amino acids, cysteine to phenylalanine. Just the 45-base CDR3 DNA is kept, in frame starting at base 1. The rearranged segments are TRBV27 and TRBJ2-2, with 7 bases aligning to TRBD2. The sequenced material came from peripheral blood. This TCR was recovered from a man between 60 and 75 years old with acute or convalescent COVID-19. The DNA sequence is TGTGCCAGCAGTTTAGTGGGAGGGCCCCCCGGGGAGCTGTTTTTT. This codes for CASSLVGGPPGELFF.